The 31 T cell receptor beta chains reported below all come from one sample, sequenced in a study of T-cell reconstitution after alpha-beta-depleted transplantation in children. Preparation of the TCRbeta library was carried out with unique molecular identifiers. TCRdb processed the PCR reads anew with MiXCR; each CDR3 protein has one entry. The table includes around 15,000 distinct CDR3 sequences, 4.5% to 6.5% detected once. The sample consisted of PBMCs, taken before TCRalphabeta/CD19-depleted stem cell transplant. These TCRs come from a boy aged 10-17 years with acute lymphoblastic leukemia, due to receive a stem cell transplant.

In its sample, this clonotype was seen many times. This chain connects TRBV28 to TRBJ2-2, with 8 bases fitting TRBD1. After removal of 6 bases from V and 9 bases from J, the junction contained 9 bases not matched to a gene. The CDR3 extends over 14 amino acids. CDR1 is MDHEN and CDR2 is SYDVKM in the germline V gene. DNA for the CDR3: TGTGCCAGCAGATCTCCGACAGGGGTGCGGGAGCTGTTTTTT. Translation gives CASRSPTGVRELFF.

A word on this clonotype: The junction differs from germline at one of its ends, possibly a read error. The rearrangement uses TRBV19 and TRBJ1-4, with 8 bases that match TRBD1. The germline gives CDR1 LNHDA, CDR2 SQIVND (reference sequence). The CDR3 has 14 residues. The CDR3 is CASRQDRAKEKLFF. The DNA for the CDR3 is TGTGCCAGTAGACAGGACAGGGCTAAAGAAAAACTGTTTTTT.

This clonotype was seen ten or more times. The rearrangement links TRBV12-3 or TRBV12-4 to TRBJ1-5, with TRBD1 matching 9 bases. This CDR3 spans 17 amino acids. V trimming: 5 bases; J trimming: 2 bases; junction bases outside the gene matches: 10. The CDR3 protein is CASSRDREFLGNQPQHF. In nucleotides, the CDR3 is TGTGCCAGCAGTCGGGACAGGGAATTCTTGGGCAATCAGCCCCAGCATTTT.

This clonotype was found a few times. The chain is built from TRBV2 and TRBJ2-5, with 11 positions matching TRBD1. The J segment lost 4 bases and the V segment lost 5 bases, leaving 9 bases of the junction unmatched. This CDR3 spans 16 amino acids. CDR1 and CDR2 from the germline V gene are SNHLY and FYNNEI. Written as DNA, the CDR3 is TGTGCCAGCAGTCGCCACGGGACAGGGGGGCCAGAGACCCAGTACTTC. Protein product: CASSRHGTGGPETQYF.

This clonotype was picked up many times. The chain employs TRBV12-3 or TRBV12-4 and TRBJ2-7, with D tentatively TRBD2 (7 bases). The V end lost 5 bases, the J end lost 2 bases, and 13 bases lay between the germline ends. The CDR3 is 14 residues long. CDR3 bases: TGTGCCAGCAGTATCAGCGGGACAACCTACGAGCAGTACTTC. Its translation is CASSISGTTYEQYF.

In its sample, this clonotype was seen many times. V is TRBV28 and J is TRBJ1-2, with D possibly matching TRBD1 (6 bases). With 2 bases removed from V and 4 bases from J, the gap between germline ends came to 14 bases. Germline V CDR1 and CDR2: MDHEN, SYDVKM. The CDR3 spans 15 residues. CDR3: CASSLPGAGSYGYTF. The CDR3 DNA is TGTGCCAGCAGTTTACCAGGGGCTGGGAGCTATGGCTACACCTTC.

Ten or more counts support this clonotype. The chain links TRBV7-9 to TRBJ1-2, with a weak D call TRBD1 (6 bases). The CDR3 spans 17 residues. CDR1 and CDR2 (germline): SEHNR, FQNEAQ (reference sequence). V lost 3 bases and J lost 4, with 21 bases in between. In DNA form, the CDR3 reads TGTGCCAGCAGCTTGTCAACCTCCGGGGGGCGGAGCTATGGCTACACCTTC. Its protein product is CASSLSTSGGRSYGYTF. Full variable domain (rest looked up from reference TRBV7-9 and TRBJ1-2): DTGVSQNPRHKITKRGQNVTFRCDPISEHNRLYWYRQTLGQGPEFLTYFQNEAQLEKSRLLSDRFSAERPKGSFSTLEIQRTEQGDSAMYLCASSLSTSGGRSYGYTFGSGTRLTVV.

This clonotype was counted many times. This sequence joins TRBV7-8 and TRBJ2-2; D is ambiguous. The germline V and J ends were trimmed by 5 bases and 0 bases, with 25 bases remaining between them. The CDR3 consists of 20 residues. CDR1 and CDR2 from the germline V gene are SGHVS and FQNEAQ. CDR3 sequence (DNA): TGTGCCAGCAGCGAGAAACCAACCTACACTCAGGCTGCGAACACCGGGGAGCTGTTTTTT. Encoded protein: CASSEKPTYTQAANTGELFF.

This clonotype appeared many times. The CDR3 DNA follows: TGTGCCAGCAGTTACCCGCAGTACAATCAGCCCCAGCATTTT. Residues: CASSYPQYNQPQHF. The chain carries TRBV6-5 and TRBJ1-5; D ambiguous. This CDR3 contains 14 residues. CDR1 and CDR2 (germline): MNHEY, SVGAGI. Deletions cut 2 bases from V and 3 bases from J, with 8 bases between.

This clonotype was counted many times. The chain uses TRBV7-3 and TRBJ2-5; D gene ambiguous. The CDR3 is 15 residues long. Trimming shortened V by 5 bases and J by 2 bases, and 15 bases separated the two germline ends. Germline CDR1 is SGHTA and CDR2 is FQGTGA. In DNA form, the CDR3 reads TGTGCCAGCAGCCCCTTAAGAGGCAAGCAAGAGACCCAGTACTTC. It is translated as CASSPLRGKQETQYF. Full variable domain (rest looked up from reference TRBV7-3 and TRBJ2-5): GAGVSQTPSNKVTEKGKYVELRCDPISGHTALYWYRQSLGQGPEFLIYFQGTGAADDSGLPNDRFFAVRPEGSVSTLKIQRTERGDSAVYLCASSPLRGKQETQYFGPGTRLLVL.

This clonotype has at least ten counts. This chain joins TRBV5-1 and TRBJ2-7, with unresolved D. The CDR3 length is 14 residues. Trimming removed 0 bases at V and 2 bases at J, with 9 bases between. Looked up from germline, CDR1 is SGHRS and CDR2 is YFSETQ. CDR3 DNA: TGCGCCAGCAGCTTGGTAGTATCCCCCTACGAGCAGTACTTC. The encoded protein is CASSLVVSPYEQYF.

This clonotype occurred many times. The chain recombines TRBV19 with TRBJ2-1, with TRBD1 matching over 9 bases. Germline assignment: CDR1 LNHDA and CDR2 SQIVND (reference sequence). J gave up 6 bases and V 4 bases, and 7 bases lay outside the gene matches. The CDR3 extends over 15 amino acids. The CDR3 nucleotides read TGTGCCAGTAGTACGACAGGGGGACCCCTCAATGAGCAGTTCTTC. Amino acids: CASSTTGGPLNEQFF. Combining the CDR3 with reference TRBV19 and TRBJ2-1 gives the whole variable domain DGGITQSPKYLFRKEGQNVTLSCEQNLNHDAMYWYRQDPGQGLRLIYYSQIVNDFQKGDIAEGYSVSREKKESFPLTVTSAQKNPTAFYLCASSTTGGPLNEQFFGPGTRLTVL.

V gene TRBV5-8 combines with J gene TRBJ2-1, with no clear D. Trimming removed 2 bases from V and 8 bases from J, with 14 bases in between. The CDR3 is made up of 14 amino acids. Germline V gives CDR1 SGHTS, CDR2 YDEGEE. The CDR3 nucleotides read TGTGCCAGCAGCTTCGTCCAGGCACGTTATGAGCAGTTCTTC. This codes for CASSFVQARYEQFF. Full variable domain (remainder filled in from reference TRBV5-8 and TRBJ2-1): EAGVTQSPTHLIKTRGQQATLRCSPISGHTSVYWYQQALGLGLQFLLWYDEGEERNRGNFPPRFSGRQFPNYSSELNVNALELEDSALYLCASSFVQARYEQFFGPGTRLTVL.

In its sample, this clonotype was seen many times. This chain uses TRBV20-1 with TRBJ2-1, with 7 bases fitting TRBD2. Looked up from germline, CDR1 is DFQATT and CDR2 is SNEGSKA (reference sequence). J lost 3 bases, V lost 2 bases, and 10 bases had no gene match. This CDR3 has 16 residues. CDR3 DNA: TGCAGTGCTAGATCGGGTAGCGGGCAATTCTACAATGAGCAGTTCTTC. Translated, it gives CSARSGSGQFYNEQFF.

The rearrangement uses TRBV13 and TRBJ2-3; D unresolved. This CDR3 contains 14 residues. CDR1 is PRHDT, CDR2 FYEKMQ, per germline (reference sequence). V dropped 5 bases and J dropped 5 bases, with 14 bases sitting between them. The CDR3 DNA reads as TGTGCCAGCAGCCCCCCAATTCCACTAGATACGCAGTATTTT. Translated, it gives CASSPPIPLDTQYF.

This clonotype was counted ten times or more. V is TRBV12-3 or TRBV12-4 and J is TRBJ2-7, with 9 positions matching TRBD2. The CDR3 extends over 14 amino acids. Trimming at V came to 6 bases and at J to 1 base, leaving 4 bases not matched to a gene. This CDR3 reads CASRSSGASYEQYF. DNA of the CDR3: TGTGCCAGCAGGTCTAGCGGGGCGTCCTACGAGCAGTACTTC.

This clonotype appeared many times. The chain has TRBV6-5 and TRBJ1-2; D remains unclear. CDR3 length equals 14 residues. V was shortened by 2 bases and J by 0 bases, with 7 bases between the two germline ends. CDR1 and CDR2 from the germline V gene are MNHEY and SVGAGI. The CDR3 loop reads CASSYRSPNYGYTF. The CDR3 DNA is TGTGCCAGCAGTTACCGGTCCCCTAACTATGGCTACACCTTC.

The table lists this clonotype with many counts. V gene TRBV5-6 combines with J gene TRBJ1-1; maybe TRBD1 (6 bases). Trimming left V 0 bases short and J 6 bases short, with 15 bases between. CDR1 is SGHDT, CDR2 YYEEEE, per germline. This CDR3 has 15 residues. CDR3 nucleotides: TGTGCCAGCAGCTTGGGAGGGTGGGGGCCGGCTGAAGCTTTCTTT. Protein sequence: CASSLGGWGPAEAFF.

This clonotype was seen at least ten times. The rearrangement links TRBV9 to TRBJ2-5, with D unresolved. Germline V gives CDR1 SGDLS, CDR2 YYNGEE. Trimming pared 0 bases from V and 5 bases from J, leaving 11 bases between. CDR3 length: 14 residues. Here the CDR3 DNA reads TGTGCCAGCAGCGTAGAGCCGGTTAGCGAGACCCAGTACTTC. Translated, it gives CASSVEPVSETQYF.

This clonotype came up many times. The chain couples TRBV20-1 to TRBJ1-5, with 7 bases lining up with TRBD1. V trimming: 6 bases; J trimming: 6 bases; junction bases outside the gene matches: 8. Germline CDR1 and CDR2: DFQATT and SNEGSKA (reference sequence). The CDR3 covers 13 residues. CDR3 sequence (DNA): TGCAGTGCGAGACAGGGTGCAACTCAGCCCCAGCATTTT. Protein: CSARQGATQPQHF.

There are many counts of this clonotype. This chain links TRBV7-9 with TRBJ2-3; D unresolved. Trimming took off 4 bases at V and 0 bases at J, with 2 bases between the two ends. This CDR3 is 12 amino acids long. Looked up from germline, CDR1 is SEHNR and CDR2 is FQNEAQ (reference sequence). In DNA, the CDR3 is TGTGCCAGCAGCTACAGCACAGATACGCAGTATTTT. This translates into CASSYSTDTQYF.

The table lists this clonotype with many counts. This chain uses TRBV25-1 with TRBJ1-1, with no clear D. Germline CDR1 reads MGHDK; CDR2 reads SYGVNS. Trimming took off 3 bases at V and 8 bases at J, with 10 bases between the two ends. The CDR3 runs to 12 residues. CDR3 amino acids: CASSDLLREAFF. CDR3 nucleotides: TGTGCCAGCAGTGATCTCCTCAGGGAAGCTTTCTTT.

This clonotype was seen repeatedly, ten times or more. The V and J genes are TRBV18 and TRBJ1-1, with D unresolved. CDR1 KGHSH and CDR2 LQKENI come from the germline V gene. V shed 3 bases and J shed 4 bases, with 9 bases lying between them. The CDR3 runs 13 residues. CDR3: CASSPERFTEAFF. CDR3 sequence (DNA): TGTGCCAGCTCACCCGAGAGATTCACTGAAGCTTTCTTT.

This clonotype was counted many times. This chain uses TRBV30 with TRBJ2-3, with a weak D call TRBD1 (5 bases). Trimming took 1 base from V and 0 from J, leaving 17 bases between them. Germline values: CDR1 GTSNPN, CDR2 SVGIG (reference sequence). This CDR3 region has 17 residues. CDR3 amino acids: CAWSGVGLPTSTDTQYF. The CDR3 DNA sequence: TGTGCCTGGAGTGGGGTGGGGCTTCCCACTAGCACAGATACGCAGTATTTT.

This clonotype was seen ten or more times. The chain recombines TRBV6-7 with TRBJ2-1; 8 bases are shared with TRBD2. TRBV6-7 carries the ORF label, with uncertain function. The CDR3 has 15 residues. V trimming: 3 bases; J trimming: 7 bases; junction bases outside the gene matches: 8. The CDR3: CASSYPGLAVNEQFF. The CDR3 region has the DNA TGTGCCAGCAGTTATCCCGGACTAGCAGTGAATGAGCAGTTCTTC.

This clonotype was counted ten times or more. V gene TRBV7-9 combines with J gene TRBJ1-1; 9 positions agree with TRBD1. V was pared by 5 bases and J by 10 bases, with 8 bases of the junction left unmatched. This CDR3 is built from 13 residues. Germline V lookup: CDR1 SEHNR, CDR2 FQNEAQ (reference sequence). The chain's CDR3 is CASSPTGGRTAFF. In DNA form, the CDR3 reads TGTGCCAGCAGCCCGACAGGGGGAAGGACAGCTTTCTTT.

This clonotype was found many times. The chain joins TRBV6-5 to TRBJ1-4; 12 bases fit TRBD1. V lost 6 bases and J lost 7; bases outside the gene matches: 9. This CDR3 has 16 amino acids. Germline V gene lookup returns CDR1 MNHEY and CDR2 SVGAGI. The CDR3 DNA reads as TGTGCCAGCAGCTATACCGGGACAGGGGGCGTTGAAAAACTGTTTTTT. This encodes CASSYTGTGGVEKLFF.

This clonotype is labeled medium-sized. V usage is TRBV20-1 and J usage is TRBJ1-4; 8 bases are a match to TRBD1. V was pared by 2 bases and J by 3 bases, with 5 bases of the junction left unmatched. The germline CDR1 and CDR2 sequences are DFQATT and SNEGSKA (reference sequence). CDR3 size: 15 residues. DNA for the CDR3: TGCAGTGCTAGACAGGGGGCGGCGGCTAATGAAAAACTGTTTTTT. Amino acid sequence: CSARQGAAANEKLFF.

This clonotype was seen at least ten times. The gene calls are TRBV18 and TRBJ1-6; perhaps TRBD1 as D (5 bases). The germline V gene encodes CDR1 KGHSH and CDR2 LQKENI. CDR3 size: 12 residues. Trimming left V 1 base short and J 15 bases short, with 10 bases between. CDR3: CASSPRDGDLHF. CDR3 sequence (DNA): TGTGCCAGCTCACCACGGGACGGGGACCTCCACTTT.

This clonotype is labeled medium-sized. The genes are TRBV12-3 or TRBV12-4 and TRBJ1-6; D remains ambiguous. V lost 2 bases and J 7 bases, leaving 6 bases between the germline ends. The CDR3 totals 13 residues. The CDR3 is CASSLRRNSPLHF. The DNA of the CDR3 is TGTGCCAGCAGTTTACGGCGGAATTCACCCCTCCACTTT.

This clonotype was counted at least ten times. The chain has TRBV28 and TRBJ1-3, with D maybe TRBD1 (5 bases). CDR1 and CDR2 from the germline V gene are MDHEN and SYDVKM. The CDR3 totals 16 residues. Trimming pared 4 bases from V and 0 bases from J, leaving 13 bases between. The CDR3 DNA reads TGTGCCAGCAGTTCGCCCAGGGCCCCCTCTGGAAACACCATATATTTT. Translating it yields CASSSPRAPSGNTIYF.